Sequencing of this T cell receptor (beta chain) was carried out in a study of control samples from healthy donors and cancer patients. This CDR3 has 14 residues. Trimming cost V 5 bases and J 3 bases; bases outside gene matches: 5. Germline assignment: CDR1 MNHEY and CDR2 SVGAGI. The method was immunoSEQ multiplex PCR; TCRdb's version includes in-frame clones alone and lacks a portion of them. The data hold some 71,000 clones, with 90% observed a single time. The chain has TRBV6-5 and TRBJ1-1; TRBD1 aligns across 8 bases. The sequence was collected from a woman between 50 and 59 years old with colorectal cancer. Source material: PBMCs. In nucleotides, the CDR3 is TGTGCCAGCAGTCGCCCGGGACAGGACACTGAAGCTTTCTTT. Protein product: CASSRPGQDTEAFF.